The clone carrying this TCR beta chain was observed a few times. The antigen is not known. V was clipped by 3 bases and J by 0 bases, with 23 bases between them. CDR3 length: 19 amino acids. In terms of origin and age, donors were healthy Caucasian individuals from Russia aged roughly 6 to 95. Primed by a sample-barcoded 5' primer and a J-beta primer mix, a second PCR proceeded for 7 to 11 cycles. TCRdb called the 5' RACE reads again in MiXCR, with one record for every CDR3 protein. This sample has about 290,000 distinct CDR3 sequences, with around 27% found just once. The sample belongs to a study of blood T cells in healthy people across ages. Study-wide context: About one barcoded beta molecule was captured per two T cells (by template switching).

Study-level results: What prevented conclusive comparison of naive and antigen-experienced cells was that PBMCs were unsorted.

The sequence was obtained from a woman between 70 and 85 years old in good health. The sequencing sample was made of blood. The chain carries TRBV12-3 or TRBV12-4 and TRBJ1-1; D is uncertain. Written as DNA, the CDR3 is TGTGCCAGCAGTTTTATAGCTGTGGGGTGGACCTACATGAACACTGAAGCTTTCTTT. It specifies CASSFIAVGWTYMNTEAFF.